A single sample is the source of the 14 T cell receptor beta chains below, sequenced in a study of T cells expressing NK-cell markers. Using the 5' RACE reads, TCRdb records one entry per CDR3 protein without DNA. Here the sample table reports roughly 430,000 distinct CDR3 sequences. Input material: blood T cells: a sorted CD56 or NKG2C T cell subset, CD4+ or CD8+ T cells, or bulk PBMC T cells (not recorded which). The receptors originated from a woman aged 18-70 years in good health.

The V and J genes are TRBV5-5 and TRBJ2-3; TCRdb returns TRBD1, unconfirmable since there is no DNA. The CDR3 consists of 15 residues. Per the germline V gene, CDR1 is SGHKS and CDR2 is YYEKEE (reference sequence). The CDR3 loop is CASSEQGGNTDTQYF.

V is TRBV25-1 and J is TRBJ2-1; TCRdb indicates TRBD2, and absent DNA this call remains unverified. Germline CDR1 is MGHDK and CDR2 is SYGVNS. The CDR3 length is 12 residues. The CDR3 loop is CASSEGPNEQFF.

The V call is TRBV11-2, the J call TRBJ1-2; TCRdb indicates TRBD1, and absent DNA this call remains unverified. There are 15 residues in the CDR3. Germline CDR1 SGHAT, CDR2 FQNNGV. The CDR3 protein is CASSPGDRANYGYTF.

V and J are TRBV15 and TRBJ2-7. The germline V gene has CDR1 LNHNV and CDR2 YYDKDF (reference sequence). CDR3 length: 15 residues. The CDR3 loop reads CATSREFPYSYEQYF. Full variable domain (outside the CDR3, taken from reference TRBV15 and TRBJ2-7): DAMVIQNPRYQVTQFGKPVTLSCSQTLNHNVMYWYQQKSSQAPKLLFHYYDKDFNNEADTPDNFQSRRPNTSFCFLDIRSPGLGDTAMYLCATSREFPYSYEQYFGPGTRLTVT.

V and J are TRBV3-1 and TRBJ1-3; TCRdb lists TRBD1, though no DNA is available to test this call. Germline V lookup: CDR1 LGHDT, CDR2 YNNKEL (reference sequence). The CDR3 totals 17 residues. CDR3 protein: CASSHYSSGTEGNTIYF.

The CDR3 region is CASSLSYQQETQYF. The chain recombines TRBV11-3 with TRBJ2-5. Germline CDR1 is SGHNT and CDR2 is YENEEA. This CDR3 contains 14 residues.

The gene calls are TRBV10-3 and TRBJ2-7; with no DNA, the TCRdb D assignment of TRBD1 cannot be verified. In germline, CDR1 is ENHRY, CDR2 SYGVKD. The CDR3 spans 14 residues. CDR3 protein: CAISDPGWTYEQYF.

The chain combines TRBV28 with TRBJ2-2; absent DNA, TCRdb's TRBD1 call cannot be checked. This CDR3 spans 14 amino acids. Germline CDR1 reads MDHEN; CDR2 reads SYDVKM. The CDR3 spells CASRRDRNTGELLF.

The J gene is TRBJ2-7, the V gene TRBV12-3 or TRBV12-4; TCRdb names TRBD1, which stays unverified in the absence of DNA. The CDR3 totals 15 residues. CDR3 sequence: CASSPGDRGKYEQYF.

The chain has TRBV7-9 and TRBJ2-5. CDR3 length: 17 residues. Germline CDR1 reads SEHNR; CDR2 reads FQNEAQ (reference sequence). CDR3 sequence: CASSLRPRIQVGETQYF.

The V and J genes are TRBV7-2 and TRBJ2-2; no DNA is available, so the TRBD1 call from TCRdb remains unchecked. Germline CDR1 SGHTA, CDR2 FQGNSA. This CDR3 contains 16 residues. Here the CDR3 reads CASSPPGRGHTGELFF.

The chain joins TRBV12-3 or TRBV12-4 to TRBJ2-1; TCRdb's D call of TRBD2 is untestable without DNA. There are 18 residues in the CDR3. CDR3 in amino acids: CASSLTPGSGGFSNEQFF.

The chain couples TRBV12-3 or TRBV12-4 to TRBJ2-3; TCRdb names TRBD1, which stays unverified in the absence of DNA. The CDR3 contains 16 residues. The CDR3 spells CASSFPRAHGTDTQYF.

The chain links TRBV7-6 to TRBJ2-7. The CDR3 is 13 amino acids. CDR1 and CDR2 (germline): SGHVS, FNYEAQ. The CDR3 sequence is CASSYDSTYEQYF.